The clone carrying this TCR beta chain was recorded only once. The data belong to a study of blood T cell repertoires in COVID-19. Study summary: The United States, Italy and Spain were the sources of the acute and convalescent COVID-19 samples. Sources were T cells, B-cell-depleted T cells, or PBMCs; the material itself was cDNA or gDNA.

V lost 2 bases and J lost 11; bases outside the gene matches: 7. CDR1 KGHDR and CDR2 SFDVKD come from the germline V gene. The CDR3 has 14 amino acids. Authors' methods: Estimated nucleated cell counts came from reference gene primer amplification. TCRdb's copy holds only in-frame clones and misses some; the assay was immunoSEQ multiplex PCR. That table supplies the V and J calls and clone size; D and trimming were determined from the DNA. The sample records about 480,000 clones, around nine tenths being singletons. Followed longitudinally, the Seattle patients had been enrolled during active infection.

This rearrangement joins TRBV24-1 to TRBJ2-3; TRBD2 matches 9 bases. Sequenced: peripheral blood. This receptor was obtained from a woman in her forties or fifties with COVID-19, enrolled during active disease. The CDR3 DNA follows: TGTGCCACCAGTGATTCGGCTAGCGGGGTCATGCAGTATTTT. Translation gives CATSDSASGVMQYF.